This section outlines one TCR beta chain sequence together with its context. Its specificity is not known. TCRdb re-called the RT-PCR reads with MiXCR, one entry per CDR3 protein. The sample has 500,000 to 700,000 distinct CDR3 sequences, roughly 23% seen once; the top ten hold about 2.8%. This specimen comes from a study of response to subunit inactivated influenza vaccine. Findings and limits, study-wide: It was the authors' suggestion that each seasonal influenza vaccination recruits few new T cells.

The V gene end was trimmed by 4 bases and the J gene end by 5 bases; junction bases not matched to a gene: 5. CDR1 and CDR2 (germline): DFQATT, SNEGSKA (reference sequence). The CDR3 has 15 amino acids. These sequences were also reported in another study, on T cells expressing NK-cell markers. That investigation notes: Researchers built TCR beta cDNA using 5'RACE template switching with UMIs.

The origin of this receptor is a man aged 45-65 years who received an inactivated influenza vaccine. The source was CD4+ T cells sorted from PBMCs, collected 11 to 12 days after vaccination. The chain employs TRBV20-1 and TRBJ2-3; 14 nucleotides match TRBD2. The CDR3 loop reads CSAKGLAGAVDTQYF. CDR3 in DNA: TGCAGTGCTAAGGGACTAGCGGGAGCCGTAGATACGCAGTATTTT.